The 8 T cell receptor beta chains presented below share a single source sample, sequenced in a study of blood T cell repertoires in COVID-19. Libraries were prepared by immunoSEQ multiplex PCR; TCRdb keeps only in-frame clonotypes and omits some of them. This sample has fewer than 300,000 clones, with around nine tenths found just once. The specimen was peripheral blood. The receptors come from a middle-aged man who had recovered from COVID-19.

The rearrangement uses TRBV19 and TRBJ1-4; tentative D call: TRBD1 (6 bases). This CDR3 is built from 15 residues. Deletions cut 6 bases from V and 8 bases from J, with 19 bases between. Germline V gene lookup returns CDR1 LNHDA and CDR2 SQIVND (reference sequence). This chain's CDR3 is CASSTGQMSSEKLFF. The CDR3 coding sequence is TGTGCCAGTAGCACTGGACAGATGTCTAGCGAAAAACTGTTTTTT.

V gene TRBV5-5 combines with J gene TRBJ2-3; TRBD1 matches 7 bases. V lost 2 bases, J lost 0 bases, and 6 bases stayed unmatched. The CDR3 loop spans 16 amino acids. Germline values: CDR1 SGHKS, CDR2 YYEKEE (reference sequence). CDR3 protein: CASSFTGTASTDTQYF. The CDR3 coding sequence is TGTGCCAGCAGCTTCACCGGGACAGCTAGCACAGATACGCAGTATTTT.

CDR3 loop: CASSAPASGGSYEQYF. CDR3 nucleotides: TGTGCCAGCAGCGCCCCGGCGAGCGGGGGTTCCTACGAGCAGTACTTC. This chain links TRBV7-9 with TRBJ2-7; 8 nucleotides line up with TRBD2. CDR1 and CDR2 (germline): SEHNR, FQNEAQ (reference sequence). The CDR3 contains 16 residues. The V gene end was trimmed by 5 bases and the J gene end by 1 base; junction bases not matched to a gene: 10.

The CDR3: CASSTTLTGELFF. The CDR3 DNA reads TGTGCCAGCAGTACTACTTTGACCGGGGAGCTGTTTTTT. The V and J genes are TRBV12-3 or TRBV12-4 and TRBJ2-2; D gene ambiguous. V was clipped by 5 bases and J by 5 bases, with 9 bases between them. The CDR3 runs 13 residues.

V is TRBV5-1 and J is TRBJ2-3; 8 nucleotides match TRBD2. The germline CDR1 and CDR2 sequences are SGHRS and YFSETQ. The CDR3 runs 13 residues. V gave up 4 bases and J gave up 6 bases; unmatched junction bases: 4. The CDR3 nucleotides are TGCGCCAGCAGCCCAGCGGGGGCGGATACGCAGTATTTT. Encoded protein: CASSPAGADTQYF.

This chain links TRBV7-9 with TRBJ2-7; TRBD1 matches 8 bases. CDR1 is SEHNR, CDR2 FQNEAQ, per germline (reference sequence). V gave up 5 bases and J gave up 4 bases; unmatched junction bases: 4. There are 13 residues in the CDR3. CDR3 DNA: TGTGCCAGCAGCCGGGACAGGAATTACGAGCAGTACTTC. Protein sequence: CASSRDRNYEQYF.

CDR3 in DNA: TGTGCCAGCAGCTTAGGCCTTCTAGGGACTAGCGGAAATGAGCAGTTCTTC. This translates into CASSLGLLGTSGNEQFF. The V gene is TRBV13, the J gene TRBJ2-1, with 11 bases that match TRBD2. The junction had 8 bases not matched to a gene; V was cut back by 0 bases and J by 7 bases. The CDR3 runs to 17 residues. Looked up from germline, CDR1 is PRHDT and CDR2 is FYEKMQ (reference sequence). The full variable domain, rest sourced from reference TRBV13 and TRBJ2-1, is AAGVIQSPRHLIKEKRETATLKCYPIPRHDTVYWYQQGPGQDPQFLISFYEKMQSDKGSIPDRFSAQQFSDYHSELNMSSLELGDSALYFCASSLGLLGTSGNEQFFGPGTRLTVL.

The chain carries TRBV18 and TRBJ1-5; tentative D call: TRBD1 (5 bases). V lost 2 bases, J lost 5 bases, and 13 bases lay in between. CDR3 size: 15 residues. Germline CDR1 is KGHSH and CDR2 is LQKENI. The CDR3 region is CASSPRAGPDQPQHF. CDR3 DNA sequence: TGTGCCAGCTCACCAAGAGCGGGACCCGATCAGCCCCAGCATTTT.